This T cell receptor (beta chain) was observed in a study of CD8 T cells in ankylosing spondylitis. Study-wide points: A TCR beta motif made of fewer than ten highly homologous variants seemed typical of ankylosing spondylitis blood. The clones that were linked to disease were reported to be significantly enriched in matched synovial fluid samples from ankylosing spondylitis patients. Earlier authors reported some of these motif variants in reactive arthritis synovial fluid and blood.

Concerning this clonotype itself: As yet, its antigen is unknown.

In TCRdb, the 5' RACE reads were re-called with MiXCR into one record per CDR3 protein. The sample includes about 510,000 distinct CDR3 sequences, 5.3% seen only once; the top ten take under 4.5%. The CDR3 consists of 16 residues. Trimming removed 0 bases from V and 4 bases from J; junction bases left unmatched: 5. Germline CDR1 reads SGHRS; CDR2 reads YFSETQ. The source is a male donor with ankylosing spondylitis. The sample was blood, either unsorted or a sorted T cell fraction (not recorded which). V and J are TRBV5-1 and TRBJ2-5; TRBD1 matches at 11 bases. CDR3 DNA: TGCGCCAGCAGCTTGGCGGGACAGGGGGAAGGAGAGACCCAGTACTTC. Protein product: CASSLAGQGEGETQYF.